The 20 T cell receptor beta chains presented below share a single source sample, sequenced in a study of blood T cells in healthy people across ages. Primed by a sample-barcoded 5' primer and a J-beta primer mix, a second PCR proceeded for about 6 to 11 cycles. In TCRdb, the 5' RACE reads were re-called with MiXCR into one record per CDR3 protein. Here the sample spans 980,000 or so distinct CDR3 sequences, about 44% being singletons. The material sequenced was blood. The receptors originated from a man aged 25 to 40 in good health.

This clonotype was recorded only once. This sequence joins TRBV5-1 and TRBJ1-2, with 9 bases identical to TRBD1. V lost 4 bases, J lost 5 bases, and 9 bases stayed unmatched. The CDR3 consists of 15 residues. Germline lookup yields CDR1 SGHRS and CDR2 YFSETQ. CDR3: CASSPPTGGLYGYTF. The CDR3, as DNA: TGCGCCAGCAGCCCACCGACAGGGGGTTTGTATGGCTACACCTTC.

Regarding this clonotype: Since a much larger clone is just one base distant, this may be a read error. The chain recombines TRBV2 with TRBJ2-7, with no clear D. CDR3 length: 10 amino acids. CDR1 and CDR2 from the germline V gene are SNHLY and FYNNEI. The ends were cut back, 4 bases at V and 6 bases at J, with 4 bases in the middle. The CDR3 nucleotides are TGTGCCAGCAGTGGGTTCGAGCAGTACTTC. It encodes CASSGFEQYF. The full variable domain, its missing parts supplied by reference TRBV2 and TRBJ2-7, is EPEVTQTPSHQVTQMGQEVILRCVPISNHLYFYWYRQILGQKVEFLVSFYNNEISEKSEIFDDQFSVERPDGSNFTLKIRSTKLEDSAMYFCASSGFEQYFGPGTRLTVT.

The V call is TRBV7-9, the J call TRBJ1-5, with a possible D match to TRBD1 (5 bases). The CDR3 sequence is 15 residues long. Germline V gene lookup returns CDR1 SEHNR and CDR2 FQNEAQ (reference sequence). Trimming shortened V by 5 bases and J by 6 bases, and 17 bases separated the two germline ends. The CDR3 DNA sequence: TGTGCCAGCAGCGGAGGGACGTGGCGAACTCAGCCCCAGCATTTT. As protein: CASSGGTWRTQPQHF.

CDR3 sequence (DNA): TGTGCCAGCTCAGCGGGCGTTGGCTCCTACGAGCAGTACTTC. Translation: CASSAGVGSYEQYF. The rearrangement uses TRBV28 and TRBJ2-7, with D possibly TRBD2 on 6 matching bases. Germline V gene data show CDR1 as MDHEN and CDR2 as SYDVKM. The CDR3 loop spans 14 amino acids. The V gene lost 8 bases and the J gene lost 0 bases, with 14 bases spanning the gap.

The chain recombines TRBV29-1 with TRBJ1-2, with unresolved D. Germline CDR1 is SQVTM and CDR2 is ANQGSEA. The CDR3 runs to 10 residues. Trimming pared 4 bases from V and 8 bases from J, leaving 8 bases between. CDR3 in amino acids: CSVAPGGYTF. CDR3 DNA sequence: TGCAGCGTTGCTCCTGGAGGCTACACCTTC. Using reference TRBV29-1 and TRBJ1-2 for the parts outside the CDR3, the full variable domain is SAVISQKPSRDICQRGTSLTIQCQVDSQVTMMFWYRQQPGQSLTLIATANQGSEATYESGFVIDKFPISRPNLTFSTLTVSNMSPEDSSIYLCSVAPGGYTFGSGTRLTVV.

This clonotype has a single count. This sequence joins TRBV4-3 and TRBJ1-6, with D maybe TRBD1 (6 bases). The CDR3 covers 17 residues. Germline V lookup: CDR1 LGHNA, CDR2 YSLEER. V was shortened by 0 bases and J by 3 bases, with 12 bases between the two germline ends. CDR3 bases: TGCGCCAGCAGCCAAGAAGGGACAATTAACTATAATTCACCCCTCCACTTT. Translation gives CASSQEGTINYNSPLHF.

For the CDR3, the DNA is TGTGCCAGCAGTTCCGGGACAGGGGGCGCGTTATCCTACGAGCAGTACTTC. Its protein product is CASSSGTGGALSYEQYF. The V and J genes are TRBV6-2 or TRBV6-3 and TRBJ2-7, with 12 positions matching TRBD1. The CDR3 is made up of 17 amino acids. Unmatched junction bases numbered 8, after V lost 4 bases and J lost 1 base. Germline CDR1 reads MNHEY; CDR2 reads SVGEGT.

This clonotype was seen a few times. This sequence joins TRBV5-1 and TRBJ2-3, with D perhaps TRBD1 or TRBD2 (6 bases each). Looked up from germline, CDR1 is SGHRS and CDR2 is YFSETQ. V dropped 0 bases and J dropped 1 base, with 12 bases sitting between them. The CDR3 consists of 16 residues. CDR3 protein: CASSLDLGGRTDTQYF. The CDR3 DNA reads TGCGCCAGCAGCTTGGACTTGGGGGGCCGCACAGATACGCAGTATTTT.

V usage is TRBV27 and J usage is TRBJ2-1, with 7 bases that match TRBD2. Germline CDR1 is MNHEY and CDR2 is SMNVEV (reference sequence). Trimming removed 2 bases from V and 10 bases from J; junction bases left unmatched: 11. This CDR3 contains 15 residues. The CDR3 nucleotides read TGTGCCAGCAGTTTACCCTCTGCGGGGGTTGGCGAGCAGTTCTTC. Translation gives CASSLPSAGVGEQFF.

The sample holds one count of this clonotype. The chain joins TRBV29-1 to TRBJ2-5; 7 bases map to TRBD2. Germline CDR1 SQVTM, CDR2 ANQGSEA. Trimming cost V 4 bases and J 1 base; bases outside gene matches: 12. The CDR3 runs to 16 residues. The CDR3 nucleotides read TGCAGCGTTGTATGGCTAGCGGAGATCGGCCAAGAGACCCAGTACTTC. It codes for CSVVWLAEIGQETQYF.

J is TRBJ1-4 and V is TRBV2, with 7 bases aligning to TRBD1. Trimming at V came to 4 bases and at J to 8 bases, leaving 7 bases not matched to a gene. The CDR3 has 14 residues. CDR1 SNHLY and CDR2 FYNNEI come from the germline V gene. The CDR3 reads CASSVQGGGEKLFF. In DNA form, the CDR3 reads TGTGCCAGCAGTGTCCAGGGGGGAGGCGAAAAACTGTTTTTT.

This clonotype was recorded many times. The chain combines TRBV6-2 or TRBV6-3 with TRBJ2-3; 11 nucleotides agree with TRBD2. With 6 bases clipped from V and 2 bases from J, the junction kept 4 bases outside the gene matches. CDR3 size: 15 residues. From germline, CDR1 is MNHEY and CDR2 SVGEGT. CDR3 DNA sequence: TGTGCCAGCAGGCAGGGACTAGCGGACACAGATACGCAGTATTTT. Translation gives CASRQGLADTDTQYF.

With regard to this clonotype: Germline is not matched at one junction end, which may reflect a read error. The chain employs TRBV27 and TRBJ2-7; D is ambiguous. The CDR3 has 14 residues. Germline V CDR1 and CDR2: MNHEY, SMNVEV (reference sequence). CDR3 bases: TGTGTCAGCAGTTTAAGTGAACGACGACACGAGCAGTACTTC. Residues: CVSSLSERRHEQYF.

Details on this clonotype: An end of the junction does not agree with germline; a read error may underlie this. This chain uses TRBV18 with TRBJ1-2; no definite D call. The germline gives CDR1 KGHSH, CDR2 LQKENI. The CDR3 is made up of 15 amino acids. This CDR3 is CASSPIGGMNSGYTF. Written as DNA, the CDR3 is TGTGCCAGCTCACCCATCGGAGGGATGAACTCTGGCTACACCTTC. Based on the CDR3 plus reference TRBV18 and TRBJ1-2, the full variable domain is NAGVMQNPRHLVRRRGQEARLRCSPMKGHSHVYWYRQLPEEGLKFMVYLQKENIIDESGMPKERFSAEFPKEGPSILRIQQVVRGDSAAYFCASSPIGGMNSGYTFGSGTRLTVV.

This clonotype occurred a few times. A much larger clone lies a single base off, so this may be a read error. This rearrangement joins TRBV18 to TRBJ2-1; D is ambiguous. The last part of the DNA fits TRBJ2-7 better; the J call may be wrong. The CDR3 sequence is 15 residues long. Per germline, CDR1 KGHSH and CDR2 LQKENI. CDR3 DNA: TGTGCCAGCTCACTGGACGGCAGCTCCTACAATGAGCAGTACTTC. Its translation: CASSLDGSSYNEQYF.

V is TRBV3-1 and J is TRBJ1-6; D perhaps matches TRBD1 (6 bases). Per germline, CDR1 LGHDT and CDR2 YNNKEL (reference sequence). The CDR3 runs 16 residues. V shed 4 bases and J shed 5 bases, with 15 bases lying between them. The CDR3 is CASSPQAGADNSPLHF. DNA of the CDR3: TGTGCCAGCAGCCCCCAAGCGGGGGCGGATAATTCACCCCTCCACTTT. Using reference TRBV3-1 and TRBJ1-6 for the parts outside the CDR3, the full variable domain is DTAVSQTPKYLVTQMGNDKSIKCEQNLGHDTMYWYKQDSKKFLKIMFSYNNKELIINETVPNRFSPKSPDKAHLNLHINSLELGDSAVYFCASSPQAGADNSPLHFGNGTRLTVT.

This sequence joins TRBV20-1 and TRBJ1-6; 7 bases are shared with TRBD1. The CDR3 covers 15 residues. Germline V gene lookup returns CDR1 DFQATT and CDR2 SNEGSKA (reference sequence). V gave up 7 bases and J gave up 11 bases; unmatched junction bases: 17. CDR3 in DNA: TGCAGTGTCGCCACCCACGACAGGGAGTTTACACCCCTCCACTTT. This codes for CSVATHDREFTPLHF.

The chain recombines TRBV27 with TRBJ2-7; tentative D call: TRBD2 (7 bases). V lost 5 bases, J lost 3 bases, and 14 bases lay in between. The germline CDR1 and CDR2 sequences are MNHEY and SMNVEV (reference sequence). This CDR3 contains 14 residues. In DNA, the CDR3 is TGTGCCAGCAGTCCGCGGGGGCACCTCTACGAGCAGTACTTC. It codes for CASSPRGHLYEQYF.

This sequence joins TRBV6-6 and TRBJ2-3; 8 nucleotides match TRBD2. There are 16 residues in the CDR3. Germline CDR1 and CDR2: MNHNY and SVGAGI (reference sequence). V shed 6 bases and J 5 bases; nucleotides not matched to a gene: 13. The CDR3 DNA reads as TGTGCCAGCAGCCCCCGCGGTAGCGGGGTGCTAGATACGCAGTATTTT. Translation gives CASSPRGSGVLDTQYF.

This chain links TRBV20-1 with TRBJ2-1; 7 bases agree with TRBD2. V lost 4 bases and J lost 8; bases outside the gene matches: 11. The CDR3 is 14 residues long. Germline V gene sequence: CDR1 DFQATT, CDR2 SNEGSKA (reference sequence). DNA for the CDR3: TGCAGTGCTAAAGTGGCGGGGGTAAGGGATGAGCAGTTCTTC. Its protein is CSAKVAGVRDEQFF.